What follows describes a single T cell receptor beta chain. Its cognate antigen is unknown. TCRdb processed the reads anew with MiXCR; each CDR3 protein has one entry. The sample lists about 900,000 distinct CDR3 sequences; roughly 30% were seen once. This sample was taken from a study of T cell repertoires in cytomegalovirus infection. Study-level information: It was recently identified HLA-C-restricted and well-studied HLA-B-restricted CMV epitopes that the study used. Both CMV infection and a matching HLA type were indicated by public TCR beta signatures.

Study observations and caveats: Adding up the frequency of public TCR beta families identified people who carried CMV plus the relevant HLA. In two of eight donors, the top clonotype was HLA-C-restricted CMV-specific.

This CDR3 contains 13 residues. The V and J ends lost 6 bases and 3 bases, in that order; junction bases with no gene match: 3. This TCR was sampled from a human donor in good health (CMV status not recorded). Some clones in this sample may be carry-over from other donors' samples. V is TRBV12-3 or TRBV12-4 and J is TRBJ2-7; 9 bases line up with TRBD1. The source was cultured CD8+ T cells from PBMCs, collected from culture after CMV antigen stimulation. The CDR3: CASRQGAGYEQYF. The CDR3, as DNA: TGTGCCAGCAGACAGGGGGCTGGCTACGAGCAGTACTTC.